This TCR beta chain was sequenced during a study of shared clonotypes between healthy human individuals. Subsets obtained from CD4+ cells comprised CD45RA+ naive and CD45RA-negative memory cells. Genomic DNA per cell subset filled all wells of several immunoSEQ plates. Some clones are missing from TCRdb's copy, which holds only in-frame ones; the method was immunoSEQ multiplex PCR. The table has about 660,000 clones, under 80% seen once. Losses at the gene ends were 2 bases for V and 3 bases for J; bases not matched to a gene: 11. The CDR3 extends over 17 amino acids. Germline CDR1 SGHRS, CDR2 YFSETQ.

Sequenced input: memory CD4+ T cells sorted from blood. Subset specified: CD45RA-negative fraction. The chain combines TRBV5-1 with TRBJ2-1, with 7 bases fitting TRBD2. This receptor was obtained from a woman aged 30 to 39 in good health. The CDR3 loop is CASSLAPGGGSYNEQFF. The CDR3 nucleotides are TGCGCCAGCAGCTTAGCTCCCGGAGGCGGGAGCTACAATGAGCAGTTCTTC.